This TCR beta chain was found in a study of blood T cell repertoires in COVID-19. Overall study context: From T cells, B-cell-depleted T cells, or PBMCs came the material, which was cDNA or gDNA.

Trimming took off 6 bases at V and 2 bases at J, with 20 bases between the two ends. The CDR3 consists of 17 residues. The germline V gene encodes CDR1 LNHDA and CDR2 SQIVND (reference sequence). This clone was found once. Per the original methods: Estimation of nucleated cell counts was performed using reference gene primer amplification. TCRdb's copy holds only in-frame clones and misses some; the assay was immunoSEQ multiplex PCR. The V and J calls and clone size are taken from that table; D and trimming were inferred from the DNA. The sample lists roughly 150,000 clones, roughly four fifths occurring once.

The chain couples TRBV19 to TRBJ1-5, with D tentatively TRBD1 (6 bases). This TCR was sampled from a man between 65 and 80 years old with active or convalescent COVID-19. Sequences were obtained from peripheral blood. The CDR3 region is CASSILRDNRGNQPQHF. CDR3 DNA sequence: TGTGCCAGTAGCATTCTCCGGGACAACAGAGGCAATCAGCCCCAGCATTTT.